The T cell receptor (beta chain) described here comes from a study of beta chain bispecific antibodies for T cell cancers. Study results and caveats: In these mixed samples, most targeted TRBV reads derived from the leukemia cell line.

This clonotype has ten or more counts. Antigen unknown. V shed 7 bases and J shed 5 bases, with 14 bases lying between them. The length of the CDR3 is 13 residues. Looked up from germline, CDR1 is MDHEN and CDR2 is SYDVKM. Blood mononuclear cells were expanded for around three days using either OKT3 anti-CD3 antibody or CD3/CD28 beads. Clonotypes were quantified using unique molecular identifier barcodes. One entry per CDR3 protein, called by TCRdb with MiXCR from the 5' RACE reads. The repertoire holds just over 20,000 distinct CDR3 sequences, with about 2.7% as singletons. The V call is TRBV28, the J call TRBJ1-1, with a weak D call TRBD1 (5 bases). The receptor's source is a human donor in good health. Some clones in this sample may be carry-over from other donors' samples. The sequenced sample consisted of healthy donor T cells cultured with leukemia cells. CDR3 DNA: TGTGCCAGCACCCAGGGTAGTCTGACTGAAGCTTTCTTT. Protein product: CASTQGSLTEAFF.